The 29 T cell receptor beta chains listed next were all sequenced from one sample in a study of blood T cells in healthy people across ages. Next came a second PCR, run for about 6 to 12 cycles, which used a sample-barcoded 5' primer along with a J-beta primer mix. TCRdb fed the 5' RACE reads into MiXCR, producing one record per CDR3 protein. The sample comprises hundreds of thousands of distinct CDR3 sequences, under 65% of which are singletons, and about 13% rests with the top ten. Material: blood. These receptor sequences come from an elderly woman in good health.

The chain couples TRBV30 to TRBJ2-7; either TRBD1 or TRBD2 may supply D (6 bases each). Germline V gives CDR1 GTSNPN, CDR2 SVGIG (reference sequence). Trimming pared 8 bases from V and 4 bases from J, leaving 12 bases between. The CDR3 totals 11 residues. The CDR3 DNA reads as TGTGCCGGGGGGCGGACGTACGAGCAGTACTTC. Its protein is CAGGRTYEQYF.

This chain joins TRBV3-1 and TRBJ2-5; no clear D gene. The ends were cut back, 0 bases at V and 4 bases at J, with 6 bases in the middle. CDR3 length: 13 amino acids. Germline CDR1 and CDR2: LGHDT and YNNKEL (reference sequence). CDR3 in amino acids: CASSQEVRETQYF. The CDR3 nucleotides read TGTGCCAGCAGCCAAGAGGTTCGAGAGACCCAGTACTTC.

This clonotype was recorded many times. V is TRBV5-1 and J is TRBJ1-2, with D possibly matching TRBD1 (6 bases). This CDR3 is built from 15 residues. Germline values: CDR1 SGHRS, CDR2 YFSETQ. V lost 3 bases, J lost 0 bases, and 12 bases lay in between. CDR3 protein: CASSWTVTSNYGYTF. Written as DNA, the CDR3 is TGCGCCAGCAGCTGGACAGTTACTTCTAACTATGGCTACACCTTC.

The V and J genes are TRBV6-1 and TRBJ1-6; the D is unclear. This CDR3 has 14 residues. V gave up 2 bases and J gave up 9 bases, with 11 bases separating them. Per the germline V gene, CDR1 is MNHNS and CDR2 is SASEGT. The CDR3 nucleotides read TGTGCCAGCAGTGAACGAGGTTTCGGTTCACCCCTCCACTTT. This sequence encodes CASSERGFGSPLHF.

V is TRBV7-2 and J is TRBJ1-5, with a possible D match to TRBD1 (5 bases). The V and J ends lost 1 base and 14 bases respectively, with 15 bases between them. The V gene's germline CDR1 is SGHTA and CDR2 FQGNSA. The CDR3 runs to 13 residues. The CDR3 spells CASSLGGDREKHF. CDR3 nucleotide sequence: TGTGCCAGCAGCTTAGGAGGGGACCGGGAGAAGCATTTT.

The chain is built from TRBV5-1 and TRBJ2-5; TRBD2 aligns across 14 bases. Trimming took 5 bases from V and 1 from J; bases not matched to a gene: 7. The CDR3 contains 17 residues. Per the germline V gene, CDR1 is SGHRS and CDR2 is YFSETQ. The CDR3 sequence is CASRRGTSGGLQETQYF. CDR3 sequence (DNA): TGCGCCAGCAGAAGGGGGACTAGCGGGGGTCTCCAAGAGACCCAGTACTTC.

This chain joins TRBV4-3 and TRBJ2-3; unclear D gene. V shed 6 bases and J shed 2 bases, with 12 bases lying between them. Germline V gene lookup returns CDR1 LGHNA and CDR2 YSLEER. CDR3 size: 14 residues. CDR3 amino acids: CASSRQIPTDTQYF. CDR3 nucleotides: TGCGCCAGCAGTAGGCAGATCCCCACAGATACGCAGTATTTT.

The chain's CDR3 is CASSLSPGQGTSSYEQYF. The DNA for the CDR3 is TGTGCCAGCTCACTAAGTCCGGGACAGGGGACCAGCTCCTACGAGCAGTACTTC. The chain carries TRBV18 and TRBJ2-7; 10 nucleotides line up with TRBD1. This CDR3 region has 18 residues. From germline, CDR1 is KGHSH and CDR2 LQKENI. V trimming: 4 bases; J trimming: 0 bases; junction bases outside the gene matches: 12. The entire variable domain, with the rest obtained from reference TRBV18 and TRBJ2-7, is as follows: NAGVMQNPRHLVRRRGQEARLRCSPMKGHSHVYWYRQLPEEGLKFMVYLQKENIIDESGMPKERFSAEFPKEGPSILRIQQVVRGDSAAYFCASSLSPGQGTSSYEQYFGPGTRLTVT.

The gene calls are TRBV28 and TRBJ2-7; D gene uncertain. Germline V gene data show CDR1 as MDHEN and CDR2 as SYDVKM. The ends were cut back, 3 bases at V and 4 bases at J, with 10 bases in the middle. The CDR3 has 13 amino acids. CDR3 sequence (DNA): TGTGCCAGCAGTTTTGTTGGCGCTTACGAGCAGTACTTC. This translates into CASSFVGAYEQYF.

CDR3 residues: CASMGYPNQPQHF. CDR3 sequence (DNA): TGTGCCAGCATGGGGTATCCCAATCAGCCCCAGCATTTT. J is TRBJ1-5 and V is TRBV2, with D hard to call. V was clipped by 7 bases and J by 3 bases, with 10 bases between them. CDR3 length equals 13 residues. Germline CDR1 and CDR2: SNHLY and FYNNEI.

The chain links TRBV12-3 or TRBV12-4 to TRBJ1-2, with TRBD1 matching over 7 bases. The CDR3 length is 13 residues. V was clipped by 4 bases and J by 5 bases; unmatched bases: 4. The CDR3 DNA reads as TGTGCCAGCAGTTATAGACAGGGTTATGGCTACACCTTC. Translated, it gives CASSYRQGYGYTF.

The genes are TRBV5-1 and TRBJ2-5, with D unresolved. Germline CDR1 is SGHRS and CDR2 is YFSETQ. V dropped 4 bases and J dropped 11 bases, with 21 bases sitting between them. The CDR3 length is 14 residues. The DNA of the CDR3 is TGCGCCAGCAGCGTGAACGGAGCCAACAATGAGCAGTACTTC. This gives the protein CASSVNGANNEQYF.

This clonotype was counted a single time. The chain joins TRBV6-6 to TRBJ1-1; D is unresolved. The V and J ends lost 10 bases and 0 bases respectively, with 12 bases between them. The CDR3 is 13 residues long. The germline V gene encodes CDR1 MNHNY and CDR2 SVGAGI (reference sequence). CDR3 sequence: CAITHGLNTEAFF. DNA of the CDR3: TGTGCCATCACCCACGGTCTGAACACTGAAGCTTTCTTT.

This clonotype was observed a few times. V is TRBV9 and J is TRBJ1-2; D unclear. The CDR3 runs to 15 residues. The germline CDR1 and CDR2 sequences are SGDLS and YYNGEE. The V and J ends lost 0 bases and 4 bases respectively, with 13 bases between them. The CDR3 DNA sequence: TGTGCCAGCAGCGTAGACAGTTACCGACGCTATGGCTACACCTTC. Translated, it gives CASSVDSYRRYGYTF.

The chain employs TRBV24-1 and TRBJ2-3; 9 bases line up with TRBD2. The CDR3 loop spans 17 amino acids. CDR1 is KGHDR and CDR2 is SFDVKD in the germline V gene. V was clipped by 5 bases and J by 4 bases; unmatched bases: 12. This CDR3 reads CATSARSSGRESDTQYF. DNA for the CDR3: TGTGCCACCAGTGCCCGTAGTAGCGGGAGAGAGTCAGATACGCAGTATTTT.

This chain links TRBV12-3 or TRBV12-4 with TRBJ2-5, with 10 nucleotides matching TRBD1. The CDR3 is made up of 16 amino acids. Trimming at V came to 6 bases and at J to 1 base, leaving 8 bases not matched to a gene. CDR3 sequence reads: CASSPGQGMIQETQYF. In nucleotides, the CDR3 is TGTGCCAGCAGCCCGGGACAGGGGATGATCCAAGAGACCCAGTACTTC.

This clonotype was found many times. The V and J genes are TRBV3-1 and TRBJ1-4, with 8 bases lining up with TRBD1. Germline CDR1 and CDR2: LGHDT and YNNKEL (reference sequence). This CDR3 spans 15 amino acids. V lost 3 bases, J lost 8 bases, and 8 bases stayed unmatched. For the CDR3, the DNA is TGTGCCAGCAGCCAGAGCAGGGGGCAAGCGGAAAAACTGTTTTTT. As protein: CASSQSRGQAEKLFF.

This clonotype was observed a few times. A much bigger clone sits one base away, suggesting this may be a read error. The genes are TRBV27 and TRBJ2-3, with no clear D. The V end was cut by 6 bases, the J end by 3 bases, with 10 bases between. The CDR3 has 13 amino acids. Germline values: CDR1 MNHEY, CDR2 SMNVEV (reference sequence). CDR3: CASSRRPTDTQYF. The CDR3 DNA reads as TGTGCCAGCAGCCGAAGACCAACAGATACGCAGTATTTT.

V gene TRBV20-1 combines with J gene TRBJ1-6, with D possibly being TRBD1 (5 bases). The CDR3 spans 14 residues. Germline V gene data show CDR1 as DFQATT and CDR2 as SNEGSKA (reference sequence). V lost 1 base and J lost 7, with 11 bases in between. CDR3 sequence: CSARGGQGNSPLHF. CDR3 coding DNA: TGCAGTGCTAGAGGAGGGCAGGGAAATTCACCCCTCCACTTT.

A remark on this clonotype: Just one base apart from a much larger clone, this may be a read error. The chain links TRBV3-1 to TRBJ2-7; D unresolved. Germline V gene sequence: CDR1 LGHDT, CDR2 YNNKEL (reference sequence). V lost 4 bases and J 5 bases, leaving 12 bases between the germline ends. The CDR3 is made up of 13 amino acids. CDR3 sequence (DNA): TGTGCCAGCAGCCCCTCACTGAGCAACGAGCAGTACTTC. It translates to CASSPSLSNEQYF.

The genes are TRBV4-3 and TRBJ2-5, with TRBD1 matching over 8 bases. After removal of 3 bases from V and 2 bases from J, the junction contained 5 bases not matched to a gene. This CDR3 spans 15 amino acids. The germline V gene encodes CDR1 LGHNA and CDR2 YSLEER. The CDR3 DNA reads as TGCGCCAGCAGCCAGGTCCGGGACAGGCAAGAGACCCAGTACTTC. It encodes CASSQVRDRQETQYF.

This chain links TRBV29-1 with TRBJ2-3; 7 nucleotides match TRBD2. Trimming at V came to 6 bases and at J to 9 bases, leaving 15 bases not matched to a gene. Germline CDR1 and CDR2: SQVTM and ANQGSEA. The CDR3 loop spans 14 amino acids. Here the CDR3 reads CSVWTSGKGGTQYF. The CDR3 nucleotides read TGCAGCGTCTGGACCAGCGGGAAGGGAGGGACGCAGTATTTT.

This clonotype appeared a few times. The chain combines TRBV5-4 with TRBJ2-3, with TRBD2 matching 8 bases. CDR3 length equals 16 residues. The trim removed 4 bases at V and 4 bases at J, leaving 11 bases unmatched. The germline gives CDR1 SGHNT, CDR2 YYREEE (reference sequence). The CDR3 here is CASSLGGGLSPDTQYF. CDR3 in DNA: TGTGCCAGCAGCCTCGGCGGGGGGCTCAGCCCAGATACGCAGTATTTT.

A remark on this clonotype: With a much larger clone just one base away, this may be a read error. This chain connects TRBV5-4 to TRBJ2-5, with 8 bases lining up with TRBD1. Germline V gene sequence: CDR1 SGHNT, CDR2 YYREEE (reference sequence). The CDR3 is made up of 14 amino acids. The CDR3 spells CVSSLPDRVETQYF. The CDR3 DNA reads as TGTGTCAGCAGCCTTCCGGACAGGGTAGAGACCCAGTACTTC.

The V gene is TRBV2, the J gene TRBJ1-1; no clear D. The CDR3 runs to 12 residues. V was trimmed by 6 bases and J by 1 base, leaving 6 bases between them. From germline, CDR1 is SNHLY and CDR2 FYNNEI. The DNA for the CDR3 is TGTGCCAGCAGACGGCCGAACACTGAAGCTTTCTTT. Its protein product is CASRRPNTEAFF.

This clonotype was counted ten times or more. The rearrangement uses TRBV18 and TRBJ2-3; 7 nucleotides align to TRBD2. The V gene end was trimmed by 6 bases and the J gene end by 4 bases; junction bases not matched to a gene: 10. CDR3 size: 15 residues. Germline V gene lookup returns CDR1 KGHSH and CDR2 LQKENI. The CDR3 bases are TGTGCCAGCTCTCGAGCTGCGGGAGCGGCAGATACGCAGTATTTT. Translating it yields CASSRAAGAADTQYF.

This clonotype was observed at least ten times. The CDR3 loop is CASSVQARSSYNEQFF. CDR3 nucleotides: TGTGCCAGCAGTGTTCAGGCCCGGAGCTCCTACAATGAGCAGTTCTTC. The chain combines TRBV2 with TRBJ2-1, with D unclear. Germline CDR1 reads SNHLY; CDR2 reads FYNNEI. This CDR3 contains 16 residues. The V gene lost 4 bases and the J gene lost 0 bases, with 13 bases spanning the gap. Looking up the rest from reference TRBV2 and TRBJ2-1 gives the full variable domain: EPEVTQTPSHQVTQMGQEVILRCVPISNHLYFYWYRQILGQKVEFLVSFYNNEISEKSEIFDDQFSVERPDGSNFTLKIRSTKLEDSAMYFCASSVQARSSYNEQFFGPGTRLTVL.

About this clonotype itself: A much larger clone is a single base away; this may be a read error. This rearrangement joins TRBV20-1 to TRBJ2-5, with 12 bases identical to TRBD2. Germline V gives CDR1 DFQATT, CDR2 SNEGSKA (reference sequence). V shed 3 bases and J 9 bases; nucleotides not matched to a gene: 11. This CDR3 spans 15 amino acids. The CDR3 sequence: CSASRRTSGAEAQYF. CDR3 nucleotide sequence: TGCAGTGCTAGTCGCAGGACTAGCGGGGCCGAGGCCCAGTACTTC.

With regard to this clonotype: This may arise from a read error, as a much more abundant clone is one base away. The rearrangement uses TRBV7-9 and TRBJ2-3; no definite D call. CDR1 and CDR2 from the germline V gene are SEHNR and FQNEAQ (reference sequence). CDR3 size: 11 residues. The CDR3 DNA reads as TGTACCAGCAGCTTAAAAACGGAGCAGTATTTT. This encodes CTSSLKTEQYF.